This T cell receptor (beta chain) was documented in a study of blood T cell repertoires in COVID-19 (dated by TCRdb to about 2020). Broadly, across the study: Collaborator samples came from the United States, Italy and Spain and covered acute and convalescent phases of COVID-19. The prospective study material was composed of cDNA or gDNA derived from T cells, B-cell-depleted T cells, or PBMCs. Deeply sampled blood TCRbeta repertoires from subjects exposed to, actively infected with, or recovered from COVID-19 were included in the dataset. The repertoires were released in a freely available public database meant as a resource for research on the immune response to SARS-CoV-2. The samples were drawn from the first 160 participants of the ongoing ImmuneRACE study and from about 1,200 subjects provided by 6 global collaborators. Nearly every sample came with metadata listing a de-identified subject ID, COVID-19 status, age in years and sex. Where available, HLA class I and class II types were taken from metadata supplied by the sample provider and were not determined by assay-based typing.

The immunoSEQ Assay, a bias-controlled multiplex PCR, was used to amplify TCRbeta CDR3 regions from genomic DNA. The authors' pipeline ran thus. Within the assay, amplification of reference gene primers was used to estimate how many nucleated cells each sample contained. Sequence reads were collapsed and filtered to measure the absolute abundance of every unique TCRbeta CDR3 rearrangement. For each sample, productive Simpson clonality was calculated by taking the square root of Simpson's diversity index across productive rearrangements. Entries here come from immuneACCESS through TCRdb and include only in-frame sequences with V and J called. Some clones fail to appear in such tables; in the studies checked, an unresolved V gene covers under half of the shortfall, and the cause of the remainder is unknown. The DNA gave D and trimming, while V, J and clone size come from that table. In this sample the table shows roughly 140,000 clones, approximately 86% of which occur a single time. Roughly 3.5% of the sample is held by the ten biggest clonotypes.

The paper as a whole reports these results and caveats: The quantity of clinical and demographic metadata differed by source and by participant and was supplied without curation.

Collaborating institutions collected whole blood in K2EDTA tubes following their own protocols. Collaborator samples were shipped for TCRbeta analysis as frozen whole blood, isolated PBMCs, or DNA extracted from either sample type. With respect to this clone: Its antigen has not been determined. No base quality values were provided; no much bigger clone lies one nucleotide off.

Trimmed from V: 8 bases; trimmed from J: 4 bases; junction bases lacking a gene match: 11. CDR1 and CDR2 (SGHTA, FQGNSA) derive from the germline V gene. From cysteine to phenylalanine, the CDR3 is 17 amino acids long. The kept DNA is CDR3 alone, 51 bases in frame from the first base. This sequence originates from a man between 65 and 79 years old with acute or convalescent COVID-19. This receptor chain uses TRBV7-2 and TRBJ2-2; 12 bases in the junction line up with TRBD2. Specimen: peripheral blood. The bases read TGTGCCAGCGGTTTTACTAGCGGGAGGTTTTCCACCGGGGAGCTGTTTTTT. Translated, this gives CASGFTSGRFSTGELFF.